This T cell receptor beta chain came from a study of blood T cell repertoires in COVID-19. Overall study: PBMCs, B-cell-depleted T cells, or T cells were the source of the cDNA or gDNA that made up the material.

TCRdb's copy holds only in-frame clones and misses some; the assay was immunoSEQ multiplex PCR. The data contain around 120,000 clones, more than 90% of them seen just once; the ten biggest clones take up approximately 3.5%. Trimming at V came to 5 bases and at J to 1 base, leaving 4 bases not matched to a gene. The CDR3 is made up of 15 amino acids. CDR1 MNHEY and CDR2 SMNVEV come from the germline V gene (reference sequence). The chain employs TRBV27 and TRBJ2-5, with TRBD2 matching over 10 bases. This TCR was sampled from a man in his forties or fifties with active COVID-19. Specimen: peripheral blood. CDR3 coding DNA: TGTGCCAGCAGTCACCTAGCGGGGGCCCAAGAGACCCAGTACTTC. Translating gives CASSHLAGAQETQYF.